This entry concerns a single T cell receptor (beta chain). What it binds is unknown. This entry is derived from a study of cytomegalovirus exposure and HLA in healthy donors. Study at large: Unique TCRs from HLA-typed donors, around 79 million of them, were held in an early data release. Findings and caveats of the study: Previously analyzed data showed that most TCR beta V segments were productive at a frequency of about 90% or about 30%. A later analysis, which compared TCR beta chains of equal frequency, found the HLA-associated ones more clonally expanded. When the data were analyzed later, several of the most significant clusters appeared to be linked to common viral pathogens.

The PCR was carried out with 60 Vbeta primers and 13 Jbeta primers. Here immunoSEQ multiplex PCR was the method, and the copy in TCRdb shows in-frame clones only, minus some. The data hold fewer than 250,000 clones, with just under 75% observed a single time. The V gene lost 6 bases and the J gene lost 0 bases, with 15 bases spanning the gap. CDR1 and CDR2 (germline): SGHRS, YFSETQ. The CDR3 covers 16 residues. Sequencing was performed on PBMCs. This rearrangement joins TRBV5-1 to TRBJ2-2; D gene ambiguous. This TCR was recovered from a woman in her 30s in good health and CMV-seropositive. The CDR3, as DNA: TGCGCCAGCAAACTAAACCGACTTGCGAACACCGGGGAGCTGTTTTTT. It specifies CASKLNRLANTGELFF.